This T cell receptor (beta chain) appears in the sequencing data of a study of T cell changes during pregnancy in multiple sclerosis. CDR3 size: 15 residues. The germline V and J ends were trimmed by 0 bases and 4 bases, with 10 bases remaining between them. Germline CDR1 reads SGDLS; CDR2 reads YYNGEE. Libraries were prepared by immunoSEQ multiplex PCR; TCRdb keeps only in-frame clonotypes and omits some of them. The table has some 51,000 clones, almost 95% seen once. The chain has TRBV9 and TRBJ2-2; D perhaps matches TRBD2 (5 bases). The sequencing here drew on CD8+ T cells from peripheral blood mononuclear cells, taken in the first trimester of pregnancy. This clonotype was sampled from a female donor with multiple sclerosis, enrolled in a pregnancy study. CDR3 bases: TGTGCCAGCAGCGTAGAGGCGGCGGGCACCGGGGAGCTGTTTTTT. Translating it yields CASSVEAAGTGELFF.